The next 25 T cell receptor beta chains were all read from a single sample in a study of T cells after yellow fever vaccination. From the 5' RACE reads, TCRdb called clonotypes with MiXCR, one entry per CDR3 protein. The sample lists roughly 170,000 distinct CDR3 sequences, roughly 8.8% occurring once. This material consisted of CD8+ T cells sorted from PBMCs, taken 45 days after the yellow fever booster vaccination. The receptors derive from a man aged 18 to 35 who received the YFV17D yellow fever vaccine.

The rearrangement joins TRBV5-1 to TRBJ1-1; no reliable D call. The CDR3 spans 13 residues. Trimming left V 0 bases short and J 5 bases short, with 8 bases between. CDR1 SGHRS and CDR2 YFSETQ come from the germline V gene. DNA of the CDR3: TGCGCCAGCAGCTTGGGGGTTCAGACTGAAGCTTTCTTT. Residues: CASSLGVQTEAFF.

There are a few counts of this clonotype. The chain couples TRBV7-9 to TRBJ1-1; D is ambiguous. The CDR3 runs to 12 residues. Germline loops: CDR1 SEHNR, CDR2 FQNEAQ (reference sequence). Trimming took off 0 bases at V and 10 bases at J, with 9 bases between the two ends. The CDR3 spells CASSLAGRPAFF. The DNA for the CDR3 is TGTGCCAGCAGCTTAGCGGGCAGGCCAGCTTTCTTT.

The chain couples TRBV6-2 or TRBV6-3 to TRBJ2-7; the match to TRBD1 covers 12 bases. Germline-derived CDR1 and CDR2 are MNHEY and SVGEGT. Unmatched junction bases numbered 7, after V lost 0 bases and J lost 4 bases. The CDR3 has 17 amino acids. CDR3 DNA: TGTGCCAGCAGTTACTCCCCGGGACAGGGGGCGAGTTACGAGCAGTACGTC. Its protein product is CASSYSPGQGASYEQYV.

This clonotype was recorded a few times. J is TRBJ2-1 and V is TRBV29-1; no clear D gene. Trimming stripped 1 base from V and 9 bases from J, with 13 bases between. The CDR3 length is 13 residues. CDR1 is SQVTM and CDR2 is ANQGSEA in the germline V gene. The CDR3 sequence: CSVEGNWGGEQFF. In nucleotides, the CDR3 is TGCAGCGTTGAAGGGAACTGGGGTGGTGAGCAGTTCTTC.

The rearrangement links TRBV5-4 to TRBJ2-7, with D perhaps being TRBD1 or TRBD2 (6 bases each). The V end was cut by 1 base, the J end by 0 bases, with 8 bases between. This CDR3 is built from 14 residues. The V gene's germline CDR1 is SGHNT and CDR2 YYREEE (reference sequence). CDR3 in amino acids: CASSLWGASYEQYF. The DNA for the CDR3 is TGTGCCAGCAGCTTGTGGGGGGCCTCCTACGAGCAGTACTTC.

V gene TRBV6-2 or TRBV6-3 combines with J gene TRBJ1-2; no definite D call. V was clipped by 2 bases and J by 6 bases, with 10 bases between them. Germline lookup yields CDR1 MNHEY and CDR2 SVGEGT. This CDR3 region has 13 residues. The CDR3 nucleotides are TGTGCCAGCAGTTACAACGGACGGGATGGCTACACCTTC. It specifies CASSYNGRDGYTF.

V and J are TRBV6-2 or TRBV6-3 and TRBJ2-1; D is unclear. Germline loops: CDR1 MNHEY, CDR2 SVGEGT. The CDR3 spans 12 residues. The V gene lost 6 bases and the J gene lost 10 bases, with 13 bases spanning the gap. The CDR3 loop reads CASRNLRQEQFF. Written as DNA, the CDR3 is TGTGCCAGCAGAAACCTACGTCAGGAGCAGTTCTTC.

CDR3 sequence: CASEGAGVYEQYF. The DNA of the CDR3 is TGTGCCTCGGAGGGGGCGGGCGTCTACGAGCAGTACTTC. The chain is built from TRBV5-5 and TRBJ2-7, with D possibly matching TRBD1 (7 bases). CDR1 and CDR2 (germline): SGHKS, YYEKEE (reference sequence). The CDR3 length is 13 residues. V was clipped by 10 bases and J by 3 bases, with 17 bases between them.

This clonotype was detected only a few times. The chain employs TRBV12-3 or TRBV12-4 and TRBJ1-2, with D hard to call. The CDR3 length is 14 residues. V dropped 4 bases and J dropped 2 bases, with 11 bases sitting between them. As DNA, the CDR3 is TGTGCCAGCAGTTCTGGAGCGGGCAACTATGGCTACACCTTC. It is translated as CASSSGAGNYGYTF.

In its sample, this clonotype was seen a few times. V is TRBV25-1 and J is TRBJ2-1, with 12 bases identical to TRBD2. This CDR3 is 18 amino acids long. Unmatched junction bases numbered 10, after V lost 3 bases and J lost 4 bases. CDR1 is MGHDK and CDR2 is SYGVNS in the germline V gene. CDR3 amino acids: CASSDDTSGGFGYNEQFF. The CDR3 nucleotides are TGTGCCAGCAGTGACGATACTAGCGGGGGGTTCGGGTACAATGAGCAGTTCTTC.

This clonotype occurred a few times. The V call is TRBV9, the J call TRBJ1-6, with 7 bases fitting TRBD1. Trimming took 4 bases from V and 6 from J; bases not matched to a gene: 10. This CDR3 contains 16 residues. Germline CDR1 reads SGDLS; CDR2 reads YYNGEE. The CDR3 is CASSLWPSGGNSPLHF. The CDR3 DNA follows: TGTGCCAGCAGCTTATGGCCTTCAGGGGGTAATTCACCCCTCCACTTT.

The chain employs TRBV20-1 and TRBJ2-5; no reliable D call. Trimming cost V 3 bases and J 1 base, with 9 bases left between them. The CDR3 consists of 13 residues. Germline V gives CDR1 DFQATT, CDR2 SNEGSKA (reference sequence). CDR3 region: CSARPGSQETQYF. The CDR3 DNA sequence: TGCAGTGCTAGGCCCGGCAGCCAAGAGACCCAGTACTTC.

This clonotype was seen more than once but under ten times. The gene calls are TRBV14 and TRBJ2-7, with D hard to call. CDR3 length: 14 amino acids. The ends were cut back, 1 base at V and 2 bases at J, with 9 bases in the middle. Germline loops: CDR1 SGHDN, CDR2 FVKESK. CDR3: CASSQGAGAYEQYF. The CDR3 coding sequence is TGTGCCAGCAGCCAAGGTGCCGGTGCCTACGAGCAGTACTTC. Full variable domain (outside the CDR3, taken from reference TRBV14 and TRBJ2-7): EAGVTQFPSHSVIEKGQTVTLRCDPISGHDNLYWYRRVMGKEIKFLLHFVKESKQDESGMPNNRFLAERTGGTYSTLKVQPAELEDSGVYFCASSQGAGAYEQYFGPGTRLTVT.

The chain employs TRBV6-6 and TRBJ2-7; 9 bases are shared with TRBD1. Losses at the gene ends were 10 bases for V and 3 bases for J; bases not matched to a gene: 4. The CDR3 has 12 amino acids. Germline V gives CDR1 MNHNY, CDR2 SVGAGI (reference sequence). The CDR3: CATETGGYEQYF. The CDR3 region has the DNA TGTGCCACCGAGACAGGGGGCTACGAGCAGTACTTC.

This clonotype was seen ten or more times. The chain has TRBV13 and TRBJ2-5; 10 nucleotides line up with TRBD1. With V trimmed by 4 bases and J by 5 bases, 7 bases remained unmatched. In germline, CDR1 is PRHDT, CDR2 FYEKMQ (reference sequence). The CDR3 is made up of 15 amino acids. The CDR3, as DNA: TGTGCCAGCAGCTCACGACAGGGGGCAGGGGAGACCCAGTACTTC. The encoded protein is CASSSRQGAGETQYF. Looking up the rest from reference TRBV13 and TRBJ2-5 gives the full variable domain: AAGVIQSPRHLIKEKRETATLKCYPIPRHDTVYWYQQGPGQDPQFLISFYEKMQSDKGSIPDRFSAQQFSDYHSELNMSSLELGDSALYFCASSSRQGAGETQYFGPGTRLLVL.

This chain links TRBV6-5 with TRBJ1-2; D is uncertain. The germline V gene encodes CDR1 MNHEY and CDR2 SVGAGI. The ends were cut back, 2 bases at V and 0 bases at J, with 10 bases in the middle. This CDR3 comprises 15 residues. This CDR3 is CASSYVSGSNYGYTF. The CDR3 DNA sequence: TGTGCCAGCAGTTACGTGTCGGGGTCTAACTATGGCTACACCTTC.

This chain uses TRBV5-6 with TRBJ2-5; 9 nucleotides align to TRBD1. The CDR3 runs to 17 residues. V dropped 0 bases and J dropped 5; count of bases not matched to a gene: 11. Germline CDR1 and CDR2: SGHDT and YYEEEE. CDR3 amino acids: CASSLGGQGVFLETQYF. CDR3 bases: TGTGCCAGCAGCTTGGGGGGACAGGGAGTTTTCCTTGAGACCCAGTACTTC.

The chain employs TRBV28 and TRBJ2-7, with 7 bases identical to TRBD1. With 7 bases clipped from V and 5 bases from J, the junction kept 11 bases outside the gene matches. The CDR3 is made up of 14 amino acids. Germline values: CDR1 MDHEN, CDR2 SYDVKM. The CDR3 loop is CASTPLQGENEQYV. DNA of the CDR3: TGTGCCAGCACCCCTCTCCAGGGGGAAAACGAGCAGTACGTC.

V gene TRBV30 combines with J gene TRBJ1-2; D gene unclear. Germline V gene data show CDR1 as GTSNPN and CDR2 as SVGIG (reference sequence). The CDR3 runs to 12 residues. V lost 4 bases and J 5 bases, leaving 11 bases between the germline ends. As DNA, the CDR3 is TGTGCCTGGACCCCGGGAGGGTATGGCTACACCTTC. Amino acid sequence: CAWTPGGYGYTF.

The chain combines TRBV4-3 with TRBJ2-3; 10 nucleotides line up with TRBD2. V was pared by 0 bases and J by 9 bases, with 12 bases of the junction left unmatched. The V gene's germline CDR1 is LGHNA and CDR2 YSLEER. This CDR3 is 17 amino acids long. CDR3 sequence (DNA): TGCGCCAGCAGCCAAGAAAAAGCGGGGGGGCCTGAATTAACGCAGTATTTT. It specifies CASSQEKAGGPELTQYF.

This clonotype has a count of ten or more. The rearrangement joins TRBV25-1 to TRBJ1-3; D is ambiguous. V dropped 7 bases and J dropped 0 bases, with 13 bases sitting between them. Germline CDR1 MGHDK, CDR2 SYGVNS. The CDR3 spans 15 residues. CDR3 loop: CASTPPGPSGNTIYF. CDR3 bases: TGTGCCAGCACCCCCCCAGGTCCCTCTGGAAACACCATATATTTT.

This clonotype was seen a few times. The chain uses TRBV7-9 and TRBJ2-5; D may be TRBD1 (6 bases). Germline CDR1 is SEHNR and CDR2 is FQNEAQ (reference sequence). The CDR3 has 19 amino acids. V shed 5 bases and J shed 0 bases, with 25 bases lying between them. The CDR3 bases are TGTGCCAGCAGCACCTGGACAGTTCGCTCCCTTTGGTACCAAGAGACCCAGTACTTC. This gives the protein CASSTWTVRSLWYQETQYF. The full variable domain, with the rest looked up from reference TRBV7-9 and TRBJ2-5, is DTGVSQNPRHKITKRGQNVTFRCDPISEHNRLYWYRQTLGQGPEFLTYFQNEAQLEKSRLLSDRFSAERPKGSFSTLEIQRTEQGDSAMYLCASSTWTVRSLWYQETQYFGPGTRLLVL.

This clonotype was counted between two and nine times. J is TRBJ2-3 and V is TRBV27, with D perhaps TRBD1 or TRBD2 (5 bases each). CDR3 size: 14 residues. V dropped 2 bases and J dropped 6 bases, with 12 bases sitting between them. The V gene's germline CDR1 is MNHEY and CDR2 SMNVEV (reference sequence). The CDR3 sequence is CASSLGTTPDTQYF. The CDR3 DNA reads TGTGCCAGCAGTTTAGGGACCACCCCCGATACGCAGTATTTT.

This clonotype was seen a handful of times. V is TRBV6-2 or TRBV6-3 and J is TRBJ2-1; 12 positions agree with TRBD2. V gave up 6 bases and J gave up 8 bases; unmatched junction bases: 11. Germline loops: CDR1 MNHEY, CDR2 SVGEGT. This CDR3 region has 16 residues. CDR3 DNA sequence: TGTGCCAGCAGCCCCTGGTCTAGCGGGGGGGTCCATGAGCAGTTCTTC. This codes for CASSPWSSGGVHEQFF.

This clonotype was detected ten times or more. This chain links TRBV11-2 with TRBJ1-1, with a possible D match to TRBD1 (5 bases). The CDR3 extends over 13 amino acids. The germline V gene encodes CDR1 SGHAT and CDR2 FQNNGV. Trimming removed 3 bases from V and 6 bases from J, with 11 bases in between. This CDR3 is CASSFSRAAEAFF. In nucleotides, the CDR3 is TGTGCCAGCAGCTTTAGCAGGGCCGCTGAAGCTTTCTTT.